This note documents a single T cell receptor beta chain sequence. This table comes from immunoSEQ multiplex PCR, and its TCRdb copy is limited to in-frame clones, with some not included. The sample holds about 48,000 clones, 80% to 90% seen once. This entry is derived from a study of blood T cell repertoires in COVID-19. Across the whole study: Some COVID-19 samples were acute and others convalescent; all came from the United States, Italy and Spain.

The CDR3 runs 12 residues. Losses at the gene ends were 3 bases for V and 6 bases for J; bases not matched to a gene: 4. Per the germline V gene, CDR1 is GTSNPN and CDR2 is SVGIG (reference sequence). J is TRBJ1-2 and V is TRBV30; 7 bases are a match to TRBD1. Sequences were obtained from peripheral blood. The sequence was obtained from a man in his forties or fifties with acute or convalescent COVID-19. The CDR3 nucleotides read TGTGCCTGGAGGGCAGGGGGTCATGGCTACACCTTC. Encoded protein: CAWRAGGHGYTF.